Described below is a single T cell receptor (beta chain) sequence and its context. Its antigen is undetermined. One end of the junction varies from germline; a read error may be responsible. The data derive from a study of cytomegalovirus exposure and HLA in healthy donors. The PCR contained 60 Vbeta and 13 Jbeta primers. Here immunoSEQ multiplex PCR was the method, and the copy in TCRdb shows in-frame clones only, minus some. The table shows about 170,000 clones, with around 73% occurring only once. Findings of the study overall: A missense variant in DCLRE1C was later tied to TCR beta V- and J-gene trimming. Indistinguishable V segments such as TRBV6-2 and TRBV6-3 were excluded. Among donors in an Asian-associated ancestry cluster, a later analysis reportedly found fewer N-insertions than the roughly 680-donor mean. Per a later analysis, approximately 16,000 TCR beta sequences showed association with HLA alleles at 0.05 false discovery rate.

Germline CDR1 SEHNR, CDR2 FQNEAQ (reference sequence). CDR3 size: 15 residues. Sequencing input: PBMCs. The chain employs TRBV7-9 and TRBJ2-2; a weak D match, TRBD2 (7 bases). The receptor was derived from a young woman in good health and CMV-seropositive. The CDR3 DNA reads TGTTCCAGCAGCTGGGGGGGGGCCAACTCCGGGGAGCTGTTTTTT. It codes for CSSSWGGANSGELFF.